Reported below is one TCR beta chain. Antigen: not known. Sample-barcoded 5' priming and a J-beta primer mix drove a second PCR of about 7 to 12 cycles. A single record per CDR3 protein comes from TCRdb applying MiXCR to the 5' RACE reads. The sample lists 450,000 to 700,000 distinct CDR3 sequences; 27% were seen once. Those donating, healthy Caucasian individuals from Russia, were aged roughly 6 to 100. These data are taken from a study of blood T cells in healthy people across ages. Germline CDR1 reads MNHNS; CDR2 reads SASEGT. The CDR3 is 16 residues long. J was trimmed by 10 bases and V by 7 bases; bases with no gene match: 16. The study's findings and limits: It was not known whether donors were CMV positive (a possible confounder of expanded clonotype changes).

Sequencing input: blood. The receptor was derived from a woman aged 70 to 79 in good health. The chain couples TRBV6-1 to TRBJ1-6; 7 bases are shared with TRBD1. The CDR3 reads CASISEGARISSPLHF. CDR3 DNA: TGTGCCAGCATATCCGAGGGGGCAAGAATTAGCTCACCCCTCCACTTT.